Described below is a single TCR beta chain sequence and its context. These data come from a study of T cells of healthy individuals. V was clipped by 6 bases and J by 7 bases; unmatched bases: 8. From germline, CDR1 is DFQATT and CDR2 SNEGSKA (reference sequence). There are 13 residues in the CDR3. Each CDR3 protein gets one entry after TCRdb re-called the 5' RACE reads with MiXCR. In the table there are about 96,000 distinct CDR3 sequences, 15% to 20% of which are singletons. The chain couples TRBV20-1 to TRBJ2-1; 8 bases match TRBD2. The TCR sequence derives from a human donor in good health. The CDR3 is CSASGTSINEQFF. In DNA form, the CDR3 reads TGCAGTGCCTCCGGGACTAGTATTAATGAGCAGTTCTTC.